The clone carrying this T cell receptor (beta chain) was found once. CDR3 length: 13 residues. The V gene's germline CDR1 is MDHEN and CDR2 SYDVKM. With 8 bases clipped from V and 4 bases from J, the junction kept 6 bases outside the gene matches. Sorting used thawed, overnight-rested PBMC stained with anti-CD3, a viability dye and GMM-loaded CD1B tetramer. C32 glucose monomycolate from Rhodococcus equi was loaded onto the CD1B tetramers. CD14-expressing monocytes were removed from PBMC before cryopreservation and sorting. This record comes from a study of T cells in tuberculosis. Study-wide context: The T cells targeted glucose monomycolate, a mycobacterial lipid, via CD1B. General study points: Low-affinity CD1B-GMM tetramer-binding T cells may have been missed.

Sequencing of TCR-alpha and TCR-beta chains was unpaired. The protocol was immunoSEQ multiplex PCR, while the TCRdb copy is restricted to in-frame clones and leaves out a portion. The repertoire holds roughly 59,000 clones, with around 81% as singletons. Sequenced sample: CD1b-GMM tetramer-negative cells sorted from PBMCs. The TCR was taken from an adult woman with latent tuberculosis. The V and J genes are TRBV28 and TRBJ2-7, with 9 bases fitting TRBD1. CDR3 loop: CASQRGQGYEQYF. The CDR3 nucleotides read TGTGCCAGCCAGAGGGGACAGGGTTACGAGCAGTACTTC.